This T cell receptor (beta chain) was sequenced in a study of blood T cell repertoires in COVID-19. Whole-study context: COVID-19 samples, acute and convalescent, were from the United States, Italy and Spain. PBMCs, B-cell-depleted T cells, or T cells were the source of the cDNA or gDNA that made up the material.

The germline gives CDR1 MNHEY, CDR2 SVGEGT. V was clipped by 5 bases and J by 4 bases; unmatched bases: 11. The length of the CDR3 is 16 residues. Per the original data handling: Scientists estimated how many nucleated cells there were by amplifying reference gene primers. TCRdb keeps only in-frame clones here, not all; method: immunoSEQ multiplex PCR. The DNA was the basis for D and trimming; V, J and clone size are from that table. The sample holds 100,000 to 150,000 clones; roughly 69% are singletons and the top ten take 2% to 2.5%. This rearrangement joins TRBV6-2 or TRBV6-3 to TRBJ1-1; TRBD1 matches at 9 bases. Sequences were obtained from peripheral blood. The TCR was taken from a woman aged 70-85 years with acute or convalescent COVID-19. The CDR3 is CASSRQTGGGGTEAFF. As DNA, the CDR3 is TGTGCCAGCAGTAGACAAACAGGGGGCGGTGGCACTGAAGCTTTCTTT.